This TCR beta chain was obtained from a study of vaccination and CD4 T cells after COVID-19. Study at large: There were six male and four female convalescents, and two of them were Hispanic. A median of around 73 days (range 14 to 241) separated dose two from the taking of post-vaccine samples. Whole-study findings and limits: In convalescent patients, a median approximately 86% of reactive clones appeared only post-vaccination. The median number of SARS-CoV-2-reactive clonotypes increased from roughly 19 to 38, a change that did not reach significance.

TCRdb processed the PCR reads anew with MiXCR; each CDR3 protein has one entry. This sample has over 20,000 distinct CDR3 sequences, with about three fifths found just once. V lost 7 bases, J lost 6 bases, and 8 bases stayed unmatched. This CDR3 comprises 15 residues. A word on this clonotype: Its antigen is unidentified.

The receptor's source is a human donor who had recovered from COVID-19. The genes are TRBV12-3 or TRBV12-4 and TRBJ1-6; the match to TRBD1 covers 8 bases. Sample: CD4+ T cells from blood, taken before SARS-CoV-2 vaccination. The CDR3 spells CASTAQGARNSPLHF. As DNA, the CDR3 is TGTGCCAGCACCGCTCAGGGGGCGCGTAATTCACCCCTCCACTTT.